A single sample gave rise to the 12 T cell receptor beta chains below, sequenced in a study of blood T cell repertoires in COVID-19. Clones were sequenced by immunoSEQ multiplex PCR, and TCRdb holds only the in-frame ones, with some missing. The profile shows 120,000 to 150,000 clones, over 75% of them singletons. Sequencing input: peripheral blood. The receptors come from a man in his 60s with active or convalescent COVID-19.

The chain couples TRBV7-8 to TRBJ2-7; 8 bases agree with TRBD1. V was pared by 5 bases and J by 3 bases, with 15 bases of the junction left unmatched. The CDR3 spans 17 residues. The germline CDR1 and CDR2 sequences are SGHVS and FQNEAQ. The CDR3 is CASSIRIKGQADYEQYF. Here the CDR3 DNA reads TGTGCCAGCAGCATTCGCATCAAGGGACAGGCCGACTACGAGCAGTACTTC.

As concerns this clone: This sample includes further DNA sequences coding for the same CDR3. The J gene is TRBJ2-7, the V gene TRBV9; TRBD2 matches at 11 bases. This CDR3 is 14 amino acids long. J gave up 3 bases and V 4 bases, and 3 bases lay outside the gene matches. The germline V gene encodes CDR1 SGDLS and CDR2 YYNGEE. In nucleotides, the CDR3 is TGTGCCAGCAGCCCGGGGACTAGCGGCTACGAGCAGTACTTC. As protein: CASSPGTSGYEQYF.

The CDR3 here is CASSQDRQGIKGELFF. CDR3 in DNA: TGTGCCAGCAGCCAAGATCGACAGGGGATCAAGGGGGAGCTGTTTTTT. The chain has TRBV3-1 (or the pseudogene TRBV3-2) and TRBJ2-2, with 8 nucleotides matching TRBD1. With 0 bases clipped from V and 8 bases from J, the junction kept 8 bases outside the gene matches. CDR3 length equals 16 residues. From germline, CDR1 is LGHDT and CDR2 YNNKEL (reference sequence).

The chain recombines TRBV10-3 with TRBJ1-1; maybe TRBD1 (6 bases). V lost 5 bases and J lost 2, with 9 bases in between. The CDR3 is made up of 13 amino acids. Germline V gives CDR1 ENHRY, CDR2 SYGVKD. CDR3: CAISQGTNTEAFF. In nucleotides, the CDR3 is TGTGCCATCAGTCAGGGGACCAACACTGAAGCTTTCTTT.

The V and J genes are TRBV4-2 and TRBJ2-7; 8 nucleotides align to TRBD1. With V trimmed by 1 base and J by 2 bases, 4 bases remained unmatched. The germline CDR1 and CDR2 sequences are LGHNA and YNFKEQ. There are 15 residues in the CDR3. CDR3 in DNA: TGTGCCAGCAGCCAAGGCCGACAGGGGCCCTACGAGCAGTACTTC. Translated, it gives CASSQGRQGPYEQYF.

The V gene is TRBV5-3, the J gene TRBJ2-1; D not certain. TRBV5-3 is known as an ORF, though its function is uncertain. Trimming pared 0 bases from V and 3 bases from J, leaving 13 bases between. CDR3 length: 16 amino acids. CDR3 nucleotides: TGTGCCAGAAGCTTGGGCAGGCCCCGTGGCTACAATGAGCAGTTCTTC. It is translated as CARSLGRPRGYNEQFF.

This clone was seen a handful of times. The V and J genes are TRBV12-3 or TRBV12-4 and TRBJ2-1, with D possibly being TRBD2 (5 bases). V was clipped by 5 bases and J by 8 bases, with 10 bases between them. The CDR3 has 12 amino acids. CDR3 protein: CASSPDYYEQFF. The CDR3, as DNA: TGTGCCAGCAGTCCAGACTATTATGAGCAGTTCTTC.

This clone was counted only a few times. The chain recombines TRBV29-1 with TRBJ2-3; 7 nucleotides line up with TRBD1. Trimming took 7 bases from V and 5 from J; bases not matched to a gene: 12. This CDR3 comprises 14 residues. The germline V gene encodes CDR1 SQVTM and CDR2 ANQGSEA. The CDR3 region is CSAYLTGSLDTQYF. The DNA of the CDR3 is TGCAGCGCCTATTTGACAGGGTCATTAGATACGCAGTATTTT.

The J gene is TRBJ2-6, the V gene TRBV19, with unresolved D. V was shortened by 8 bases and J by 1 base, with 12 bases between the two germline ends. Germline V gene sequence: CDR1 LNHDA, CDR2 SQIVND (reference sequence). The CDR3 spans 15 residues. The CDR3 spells CASSDLGSGANVLTF. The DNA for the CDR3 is TGTGCCAGTTCAGACTTGGGTTCTGGGGCCAACGTCCTGACTTTC.

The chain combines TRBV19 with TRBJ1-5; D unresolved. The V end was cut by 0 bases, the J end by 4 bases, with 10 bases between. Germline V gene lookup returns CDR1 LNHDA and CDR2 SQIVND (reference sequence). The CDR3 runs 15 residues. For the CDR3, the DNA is TGTGCCAGTAGTATAGACCAAACTACAAATCAGCCCCAGCATTTT. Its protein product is CASSIDQTTNQPQHF.

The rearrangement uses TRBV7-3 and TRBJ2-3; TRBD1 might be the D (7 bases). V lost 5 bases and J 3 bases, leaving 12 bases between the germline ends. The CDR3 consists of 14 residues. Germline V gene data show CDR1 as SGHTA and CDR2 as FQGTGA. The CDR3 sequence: CASSVTGRTDTQYF. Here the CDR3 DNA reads TGTGCCAGCAGCGTGACAGGGAGGACAGATACGCAGTATTTT.

The CDR3 reads CASSIGRAANEKLFF. The CDR3 nucleotides read TGTGCCAGTAGTATAGGGAGGGCGGCTAATGAAAAACTGTTTTTT. This rearrangement joins TRBV19 to TRBJ1-4; D unclear. The CDR3 contains 15 residues. CDR1 and CDR2 from the germline V gene are LNHDA and SQIVND (reference sequence). The germline V and J ends were trimmed by 1 base and 3 bases, with 9 bases remaining between them.